This TCR beta chain was captured by sequencing in a study of PD-1 blockade in mismatch repair-deficient tumors. This table comes from immunoSEQ multiplex PCR, and its TCRdb copy is limited to in-frame clones, with some not included. The profile shows about 24,000 clones, 75% to 85% of them singletons. Germline CDR1 is KGHSH and CDR2 is LQKENI. The junction had 2 bases not matched to a gene; V was cut back by 4 bases and J by 0 bases. The CDR3 length is 14 residues. This sequence was found in an adult with mismatch repair-deficient cancer. The sample was peripheral blood, taken 12 weeks after starting pembrolizumab. The chain couples TRBV18 to TRBJ1-1; the match to TRBD1 covers 7 bases. CDR3 coding DNA: TGTGCCAGCTCACGGGACAGCTTGAACACTGAAGCTTTCTTT. It encodes CASSRDSLNTEAFF.